This T cell receptor (beta chain) was recorded in a study of T cell changes during pregnancy in multiple sclerosis. TCRdb's table, derived via immunoSEQ multiplex PCR, lists solely in-frame clones and lacks some. The data contain about 46,000 clones, almost 95% of them singletons. The length of the CDR3 is 13 residues. Germline-derived CDR1 and CDR2 are MDHEN and SYDVKM. The V and J ends lost 6 bases and 8 bases respectively, with 16 bases between them. The specimen comprised CD8+ T cells from peripheral blood mononuclear cells, sampled in the first trimester of pregnancy. This sequence was found in a female donor with multiple sclerosis, enrolled in a pregnancy study. The chain joins TRBV28 to TRBJ1-2; possibly TRBD1 for D (6 bases). The CDR3 protein is CASRRSGDLGYTF. CDR3 sequence (DNA): TGTGCCAGCAGACGATCAGGGGACCTAGGCTACACCTTC.